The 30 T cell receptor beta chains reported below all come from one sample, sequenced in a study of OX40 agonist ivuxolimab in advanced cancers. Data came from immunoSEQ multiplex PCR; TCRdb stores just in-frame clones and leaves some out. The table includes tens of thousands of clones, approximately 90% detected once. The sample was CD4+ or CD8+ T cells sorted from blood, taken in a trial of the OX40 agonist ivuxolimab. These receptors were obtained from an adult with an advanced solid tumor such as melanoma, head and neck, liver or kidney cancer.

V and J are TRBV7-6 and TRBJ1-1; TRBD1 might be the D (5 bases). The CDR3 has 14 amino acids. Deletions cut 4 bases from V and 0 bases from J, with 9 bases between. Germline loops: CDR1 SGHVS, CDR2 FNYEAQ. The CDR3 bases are TGTGCCAGCAGCTCGACAGTCATGAACACTGAAGCTTTCTTT. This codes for CASSSTVMNTEAFF.

The CDR3 nucleotides read TGTGCCAGCAGTTTATATGGGGGTAAGGGTGGCTACACCTTC. Its protein is CASSLYGGKGGYTF. The genes are TRBV28 and TRBJ1-2; tentatively, D is TRBD1 (5 bases). Germline V gene lookup returns CDR1 MDHEN and CDR2 SYDVKM. Trimming pared 1 base from V and 7 bases from J, leaving 13 bases between. This CDR3 spans 14 amino acids.

The CDR3 DNA sequence: TGTGCCAGCAGGCAAGCGGGAGCCACCTACGAGCAGTACTTC. Translated, it gives CASRQAGATYEQYF. The chain has TRBV28 and TRBJ2-7; 8 positions match TRBD2. Germline V lookup: CDR1 MDHEN, CDR2 SYDVKM. V was clipped by 6 bases and J by 2 bases; unmatched bases: 6. The CDR3 covers 14 residues.

The CDR3 nucleotides read TGCGCCAGCAGCACCATGGCAGGACCAGAATGGGCGACCCAGTACTTC. This sequence encodes CASSTMAGPEWATQYF. The V call is TRBV4-1, the J call TRBJ2-5; D is unresolved. With 5 bases removed from V and 7 bases from J, the gap between germline ends came to 23 bases. This CDR3 region has 16 residues. The germline V gene has CDR1 MGHRA and CDR2 YSYEKL.

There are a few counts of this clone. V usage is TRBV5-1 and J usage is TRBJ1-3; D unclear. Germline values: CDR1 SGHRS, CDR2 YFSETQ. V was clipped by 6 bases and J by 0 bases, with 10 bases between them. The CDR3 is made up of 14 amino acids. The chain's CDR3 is CASKLQSSGNTIYF. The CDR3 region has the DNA TGCGCCAGCAAGTTACAGAGCTCTGGAAACACCATATATTTT.

The CDR3 loop reads CASSLSLGETQYF. The CDR3 DNA is TGTGCCAGCAGCTTGAGCTTGGGGGAGACCCAGTACTTC. This chain links TRBV5-4 with TRBJ2-5, with no clear D. Germline CDR1 SGHNT, CDR2 YYREEE (reference sequence). The CDR3 extends over 13 amino acids. The V and J ends lost 1 base and 5 bases respectively, with 9 bases between them.

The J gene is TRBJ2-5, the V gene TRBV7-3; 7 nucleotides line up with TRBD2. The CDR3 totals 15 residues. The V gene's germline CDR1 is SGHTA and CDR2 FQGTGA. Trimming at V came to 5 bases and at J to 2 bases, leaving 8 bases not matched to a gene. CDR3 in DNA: TGTGCCAGCAGCCCAGGGTTCGGGGGGCAAGAGACCCAGTACTTC. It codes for CASSPGFGGQETQYF.

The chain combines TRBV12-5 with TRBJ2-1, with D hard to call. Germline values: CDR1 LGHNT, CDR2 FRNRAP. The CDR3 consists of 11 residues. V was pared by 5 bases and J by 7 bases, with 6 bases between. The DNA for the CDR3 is TGTGCTAGTGGTCACGGGAATGAGCAGTTCTTC. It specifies CASGHGNEQFF.

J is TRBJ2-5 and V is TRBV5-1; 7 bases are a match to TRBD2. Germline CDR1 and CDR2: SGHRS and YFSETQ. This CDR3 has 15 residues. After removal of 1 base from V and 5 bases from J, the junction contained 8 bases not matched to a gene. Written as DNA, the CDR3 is TGCGCCAGCAGCTTGAGCGGGGTCAGCGGGGAGACCCAGTACTTC. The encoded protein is CASSLSGVSGETQYF.

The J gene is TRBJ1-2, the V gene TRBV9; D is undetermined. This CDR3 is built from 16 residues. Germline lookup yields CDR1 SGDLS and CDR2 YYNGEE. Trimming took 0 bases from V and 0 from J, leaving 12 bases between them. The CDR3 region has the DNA TGTGCCAGCAGCGTAGACCCGGGAACAACTAACTATGGCTACACCTTC. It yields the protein CASSVDPGTTNYGYTF.

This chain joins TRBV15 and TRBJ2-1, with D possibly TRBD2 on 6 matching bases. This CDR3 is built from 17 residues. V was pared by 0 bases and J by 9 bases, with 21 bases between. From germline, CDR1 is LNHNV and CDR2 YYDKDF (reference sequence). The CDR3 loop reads CATSRDLAARDAFEQFF. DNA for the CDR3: TGTGCCACCAGCAGAGATTTGGCCGCGCGGGACGCGTTTGAGCAGTTCTTC.

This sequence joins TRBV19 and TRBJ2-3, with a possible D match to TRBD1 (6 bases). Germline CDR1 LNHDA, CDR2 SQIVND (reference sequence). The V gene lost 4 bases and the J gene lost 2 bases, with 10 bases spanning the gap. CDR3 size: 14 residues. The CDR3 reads CASSTTGITDTQYF. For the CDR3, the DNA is TGTGCCAGTAGTACAACAGGGATCACAGATACGCAGTATTTT.

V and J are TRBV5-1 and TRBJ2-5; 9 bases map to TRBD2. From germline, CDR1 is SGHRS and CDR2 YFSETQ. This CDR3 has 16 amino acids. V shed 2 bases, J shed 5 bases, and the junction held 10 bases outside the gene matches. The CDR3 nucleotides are TGCGCCAGCAGCTTCATTAGCGGGAGATCCGTTGAGACCCAGTACTTC. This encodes CASSFISGRSVETQYF. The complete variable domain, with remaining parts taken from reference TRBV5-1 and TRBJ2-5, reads KAGVTQTPRYLIKTRGQQVTLSCSPISGHRSVSWYQQTPGQGLQFLFEYFSETQRNKGNFPGRFSGRQFSNSRSEMNVSTLELGDSALYLCASSFISGRSVETQYFGPGTRLLVL.

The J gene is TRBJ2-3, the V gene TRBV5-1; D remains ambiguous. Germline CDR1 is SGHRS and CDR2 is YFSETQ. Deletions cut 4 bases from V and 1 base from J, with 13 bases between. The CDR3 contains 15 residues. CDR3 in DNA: TGCGCCAGCAGCCCTACTACCCTTGGCACAGATACGCAGTATTTT. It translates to CASSPTTLGTDTQYF. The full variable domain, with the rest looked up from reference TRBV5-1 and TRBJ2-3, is KAGVTQTPRYLIKTRGQQVTLSCSPISGHRSVSWYQQTPGQGLQFLFEYFSETQRNKGNFPGRFSGRQFSNSRSEMNVSTLELGDSALYLCASSPTTLGTDTQYFGPGTRLTVL.

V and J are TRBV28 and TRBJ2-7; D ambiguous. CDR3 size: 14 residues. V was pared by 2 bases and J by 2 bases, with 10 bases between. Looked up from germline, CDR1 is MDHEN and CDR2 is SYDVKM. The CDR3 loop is CASSLISTAYEQYF. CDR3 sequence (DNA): TGTGCCAGCAGTTTAATCTCCACCGCCTACGAGCAGTACTTC. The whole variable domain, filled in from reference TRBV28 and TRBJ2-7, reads DVKVTQSSRYLVKRTGEKVFLECVQDMDHENMFWYRQDPGLGLRLIYFSYDVKMKEKGDIPEGYSVSREKKERFSLILESASTNQTSMYLCASSLISTAYEQYFGPGTRLTVT.

Here the CDR3 DNA reads TGTGCCAGTAGTATCCTAGCGGGCGCTTCCTACGAGCAGTACTTC. It specifies CASSILAGASYEQYF. The J gene is TRBJ2-7, the V gene TRBV19, with TRBD2 identical over 8 bases. V dropped 3 bases and J dropped 1; count of bases not matched to a gene: 5. CDR3 size: 15 residues. The germline V gene encodes CDR1 LNHDA and CDR2 SQIVND (reference sequence).

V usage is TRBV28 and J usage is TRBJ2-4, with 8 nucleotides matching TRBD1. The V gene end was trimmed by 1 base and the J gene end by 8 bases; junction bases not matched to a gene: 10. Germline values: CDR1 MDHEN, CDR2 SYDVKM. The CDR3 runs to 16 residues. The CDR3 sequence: CASSLSQGATEDIQYF. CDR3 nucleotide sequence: TGTGCCAGCAGTTTATCCCAGGGGGCCACCGAGGACATTCAGTACTTC.

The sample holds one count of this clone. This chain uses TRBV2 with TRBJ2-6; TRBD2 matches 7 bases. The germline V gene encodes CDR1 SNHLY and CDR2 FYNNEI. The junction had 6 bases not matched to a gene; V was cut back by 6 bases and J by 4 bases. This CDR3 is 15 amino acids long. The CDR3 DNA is TGTGCCAGCAGGCCCGGGGGGTCAGGGGCCAACGTCCTGACTTTC. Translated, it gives CASRPGGSGANVLTF.

CDR3 in DNA: TGCGCCAGCAGCCAAGAGACGGTAGCTGCCGATACGCAGTATTTT. This encodes CASSQETVAADTQYF. The V gene is TRBV4-3, the J gene TRBJ2-3; D not certain. The CDR3 length is 15 residues. From germline, CDR1 is LGHNA and CDR2 YSLEER. V was cut by 0 bases and J by 6 bases, with 13 bases left in between.

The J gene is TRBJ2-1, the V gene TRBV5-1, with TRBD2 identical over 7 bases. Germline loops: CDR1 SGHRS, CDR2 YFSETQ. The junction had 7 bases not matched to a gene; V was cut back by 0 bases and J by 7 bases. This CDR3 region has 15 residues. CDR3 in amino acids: CASSLAGEGRNEQFF. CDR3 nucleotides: TGCGCCAGCAGCTTGGCGGGGGAGGGGAGGAATGAGCAGTTCTTC.

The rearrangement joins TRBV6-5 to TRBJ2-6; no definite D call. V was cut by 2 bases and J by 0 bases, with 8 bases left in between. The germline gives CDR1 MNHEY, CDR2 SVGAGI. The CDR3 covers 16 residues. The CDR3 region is CASSYGGHSGANVLTF. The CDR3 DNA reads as TGTGCCAGCAGTTACGGTGGCCACTCTGGGGCCAACGTCCTGACTTTC.

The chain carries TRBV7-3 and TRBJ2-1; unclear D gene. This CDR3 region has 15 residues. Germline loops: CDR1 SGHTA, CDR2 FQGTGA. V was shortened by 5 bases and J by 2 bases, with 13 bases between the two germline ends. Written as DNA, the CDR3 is TGTGCCAGCAGCCTAAATCCGTTAACCTACAATGAGCAGTTCTTC. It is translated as CASSLNPLTYNEQFF. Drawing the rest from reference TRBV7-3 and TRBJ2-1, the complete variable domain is GAGVSQTPSNKVTEKGKYVELRCDPISGHTALYWYRQSLGQGPEFLIYFQGTGAADDSGLPNDRFFAVRPEGSVSTLKIQRTERGDSAVYLCASSLNPLTYNEQFFGPGTRLTVL.

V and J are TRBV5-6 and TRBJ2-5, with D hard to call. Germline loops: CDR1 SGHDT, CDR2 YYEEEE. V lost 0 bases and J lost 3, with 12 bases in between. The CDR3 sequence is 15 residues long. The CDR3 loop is CASSLAGRLEETQYF. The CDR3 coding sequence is TGTGCCAGCAGCTTGGCCGGGCGGCTAGAAGAGACCCAGTACTTC.

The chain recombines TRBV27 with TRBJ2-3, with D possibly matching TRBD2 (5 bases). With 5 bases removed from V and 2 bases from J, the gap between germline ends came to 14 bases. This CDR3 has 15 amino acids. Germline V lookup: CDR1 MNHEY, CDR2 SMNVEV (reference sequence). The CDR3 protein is CASSIGLFPTDTQYF. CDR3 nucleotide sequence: TGTGCCAGCAGTATAGGACTCTTCCCCACAGATACGCAGTATTTT.

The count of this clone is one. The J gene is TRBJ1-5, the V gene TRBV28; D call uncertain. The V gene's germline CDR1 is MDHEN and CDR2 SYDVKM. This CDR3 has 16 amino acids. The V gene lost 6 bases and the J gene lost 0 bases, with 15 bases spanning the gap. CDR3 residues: CASRQTGGGSNQPQHF. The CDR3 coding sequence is TGTGCCAGCAGACAAACCGGAGGTGGTAGCAATCAGCCCCAGCATTTT.

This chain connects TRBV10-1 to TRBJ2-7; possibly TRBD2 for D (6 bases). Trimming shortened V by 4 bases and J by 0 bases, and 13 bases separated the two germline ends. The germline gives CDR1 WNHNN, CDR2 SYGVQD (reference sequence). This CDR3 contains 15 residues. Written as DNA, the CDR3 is TGCGCCAGCAGTGGTTGGCGGGGTTCCTCCTACGAGCAGTACTTC. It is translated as CASSGWRGSSYEQYF.

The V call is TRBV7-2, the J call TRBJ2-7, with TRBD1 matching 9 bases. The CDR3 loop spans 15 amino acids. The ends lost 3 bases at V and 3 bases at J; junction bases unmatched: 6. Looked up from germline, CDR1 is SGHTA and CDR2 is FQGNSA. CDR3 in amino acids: CASSLPGTGHYEQYF. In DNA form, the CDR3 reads TGTGCCAGCAGCTTGCCCGGGACAGGGCACTACGAGCAGTACTTC.

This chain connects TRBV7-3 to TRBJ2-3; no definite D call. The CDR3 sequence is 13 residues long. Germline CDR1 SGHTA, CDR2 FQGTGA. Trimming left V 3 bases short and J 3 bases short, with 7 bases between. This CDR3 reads CASSLMRTDTQYF. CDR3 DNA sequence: TGTGCCAGCAGCTTGATGAGGACAGATACGCAGTATTTT.

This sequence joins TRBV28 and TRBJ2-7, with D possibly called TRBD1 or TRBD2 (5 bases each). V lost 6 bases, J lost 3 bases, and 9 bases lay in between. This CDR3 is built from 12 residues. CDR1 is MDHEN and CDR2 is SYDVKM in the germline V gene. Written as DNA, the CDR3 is TGTGCCAGCAGCACAGGACTCTACGAGCAGTACTTC. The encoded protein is CASSTGLYEQYF.

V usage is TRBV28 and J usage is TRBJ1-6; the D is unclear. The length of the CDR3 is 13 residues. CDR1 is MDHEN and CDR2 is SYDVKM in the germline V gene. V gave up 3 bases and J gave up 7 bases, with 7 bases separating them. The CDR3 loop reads CASSLVRNSPLHF. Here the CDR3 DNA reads TGTGCCAGCAGTTTGGTCCGCAATTCACCCCTCCACTTT.